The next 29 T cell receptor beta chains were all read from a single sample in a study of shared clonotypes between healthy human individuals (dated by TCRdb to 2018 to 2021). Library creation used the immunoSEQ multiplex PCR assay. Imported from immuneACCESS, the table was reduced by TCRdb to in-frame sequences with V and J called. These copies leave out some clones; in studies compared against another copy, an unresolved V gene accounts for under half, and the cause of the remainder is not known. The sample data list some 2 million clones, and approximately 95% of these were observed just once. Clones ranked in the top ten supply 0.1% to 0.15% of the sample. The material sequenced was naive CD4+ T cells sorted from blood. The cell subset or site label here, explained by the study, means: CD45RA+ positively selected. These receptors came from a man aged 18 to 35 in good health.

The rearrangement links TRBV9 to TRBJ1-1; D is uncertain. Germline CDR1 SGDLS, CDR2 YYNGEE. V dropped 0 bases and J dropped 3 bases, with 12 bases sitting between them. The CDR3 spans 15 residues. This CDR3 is CASSVEGSGDTEAFF. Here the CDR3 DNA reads TGTGCCAGCAGCGTAGAAGGGTCTGGGGACACTGAAGCTTTCTTT.

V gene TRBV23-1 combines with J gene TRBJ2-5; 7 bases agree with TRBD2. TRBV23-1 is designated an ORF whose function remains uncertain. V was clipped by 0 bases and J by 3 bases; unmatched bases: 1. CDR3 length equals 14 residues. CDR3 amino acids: CASSQSGGEETQYF. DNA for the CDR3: TGCGCCAGCAGTCAATCGGGAGGGGAAGAGACCCAGTACTTC.

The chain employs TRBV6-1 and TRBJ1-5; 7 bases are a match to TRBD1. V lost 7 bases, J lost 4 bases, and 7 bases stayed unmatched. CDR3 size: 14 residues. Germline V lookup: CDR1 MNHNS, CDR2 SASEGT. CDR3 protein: CASIPGTVNQPQHF. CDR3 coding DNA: TGTGCCAGCATTCCCGGGACAGTGAATCAGCCCCAGCATTTT.

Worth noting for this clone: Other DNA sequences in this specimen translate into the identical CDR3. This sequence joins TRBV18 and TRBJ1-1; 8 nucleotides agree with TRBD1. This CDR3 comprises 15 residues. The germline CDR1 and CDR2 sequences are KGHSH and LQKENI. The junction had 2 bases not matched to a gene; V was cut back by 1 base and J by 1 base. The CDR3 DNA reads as TGTGCCAGCTCACCACGGACAGGGTCGAACACTGAAGCTTTCTTT. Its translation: CASSPRTGSNTEAFF.

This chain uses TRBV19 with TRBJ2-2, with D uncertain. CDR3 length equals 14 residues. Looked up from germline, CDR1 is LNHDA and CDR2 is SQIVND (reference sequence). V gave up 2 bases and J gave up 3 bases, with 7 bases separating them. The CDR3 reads CASSIRRYTGELFF. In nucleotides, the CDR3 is TGTGCCAGTAGTATACGCAGGTACACCGGGGAGCTGTTTTTT.

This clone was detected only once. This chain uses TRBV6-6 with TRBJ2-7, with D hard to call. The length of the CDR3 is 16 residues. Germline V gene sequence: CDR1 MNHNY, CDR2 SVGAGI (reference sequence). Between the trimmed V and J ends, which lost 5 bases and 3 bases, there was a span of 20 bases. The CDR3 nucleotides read TGTGCCAGCAGTCCTCCGGGCCCAGCTAACCTCTACGAGCAGTACTTC. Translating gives CASSPPGPANLYEQYF.

The CDR3 loop is CASSLDKSLGEYF. The CDR3 DNA reads as TGCGCCAGCAGCTTGGATAAAAGCCTAGGGGAATACTTC. This chain uses TRBV5-1 with TRBJ2-7; tentative D call: TRBD1 (5 bases). V lost 0 bases, J lost 13 bases, and 17 bases lay in between. This CDR3 spans 13 amino acids. CDR1 and CDR2 (germline): SGHRS, YFSETQ.

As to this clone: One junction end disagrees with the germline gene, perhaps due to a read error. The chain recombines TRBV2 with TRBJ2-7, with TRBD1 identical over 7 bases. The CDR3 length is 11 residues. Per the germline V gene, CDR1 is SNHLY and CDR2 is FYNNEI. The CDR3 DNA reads TGTGCCGGCAGGACAGGCTACGAGCAGTACTTC. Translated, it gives CAGRTGYEQYF.

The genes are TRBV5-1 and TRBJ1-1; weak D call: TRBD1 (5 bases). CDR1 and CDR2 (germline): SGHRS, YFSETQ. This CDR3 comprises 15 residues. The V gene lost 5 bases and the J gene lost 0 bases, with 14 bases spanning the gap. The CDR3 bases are TGCGCCAGCAGTGCGGTGCGGGGCATGAACACTGAAGCTTTCTTT. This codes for CASSAVRGMNTEAFF.

The DNA for the CDR3 is TGTGCCAGCAGTGTTTCCGGCACAGATACGCAGTATTTT. Its translation: CASSVSGTDTQYF. This chain uses TRBV6-4 with TRBJ2-3; D unresolved. CDR3 size: 13 residues. V lost 4 bases and J lost 1, with 6 bases in between. CDR1 and CDR2 (germline): MRHNA, SNTAGT.

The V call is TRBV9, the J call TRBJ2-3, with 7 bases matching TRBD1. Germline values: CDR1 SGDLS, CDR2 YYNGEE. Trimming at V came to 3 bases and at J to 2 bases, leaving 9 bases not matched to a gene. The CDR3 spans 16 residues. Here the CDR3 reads CASSAGQTTHTDTQYF. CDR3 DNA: TGTGCCAGCAGCGCGGGACAGACAACACACACAGATACGCAGTATTTT.

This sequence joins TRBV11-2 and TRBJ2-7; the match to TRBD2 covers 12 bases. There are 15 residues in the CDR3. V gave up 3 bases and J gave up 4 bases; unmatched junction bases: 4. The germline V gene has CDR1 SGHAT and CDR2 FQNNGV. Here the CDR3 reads CASSLTSGSQYEQYF. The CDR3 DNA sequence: TGTGCCAGCAGCTTGACTAGCGGGAGTCAGTACGAGCAGTACTTC. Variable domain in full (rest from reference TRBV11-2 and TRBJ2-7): EAGVAQSPRYKIIEKRQSVAFWCNPISGHATLYWYQQILGQGPKLLIQFQNNGVVDDSQLPKDRFSAERLKGVDSTLKIQPAKLEDSAVYLCASSLTSGSQYEQYFGPGTRLTVT.

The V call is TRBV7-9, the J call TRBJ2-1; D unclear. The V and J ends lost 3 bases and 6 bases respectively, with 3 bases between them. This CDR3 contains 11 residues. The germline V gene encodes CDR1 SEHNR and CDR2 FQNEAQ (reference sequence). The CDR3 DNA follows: TGTGCCAGCAGCTTTCCCAATGAGCAGTTCTTC. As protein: CASSFPNEQFF.

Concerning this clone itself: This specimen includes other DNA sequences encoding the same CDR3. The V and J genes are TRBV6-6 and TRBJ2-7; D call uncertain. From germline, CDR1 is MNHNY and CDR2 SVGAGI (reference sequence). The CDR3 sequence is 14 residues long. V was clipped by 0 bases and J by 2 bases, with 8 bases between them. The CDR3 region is CASSYSGRTYEQYF. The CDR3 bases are TGTGCCAGCAGTTACTCGGGCCGAACCTACGAGCAGTACTTC.

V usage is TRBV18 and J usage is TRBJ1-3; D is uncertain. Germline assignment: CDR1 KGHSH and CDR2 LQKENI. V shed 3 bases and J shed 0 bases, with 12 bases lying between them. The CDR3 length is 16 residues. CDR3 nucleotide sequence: TGTGCCAGCTCACCCACCGAGCCGAGCTCTGGAAACACCATATATTTT. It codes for CASSPTEPSSGNTIYF.

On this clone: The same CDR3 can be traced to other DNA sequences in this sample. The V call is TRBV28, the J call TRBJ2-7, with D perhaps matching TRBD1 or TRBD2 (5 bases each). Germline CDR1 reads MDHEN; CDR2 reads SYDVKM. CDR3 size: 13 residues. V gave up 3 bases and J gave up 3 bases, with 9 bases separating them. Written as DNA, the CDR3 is TGTGCCAGCAGTTTTGGGGGAGACTACGAGCAGTACTTC. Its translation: CASSFGGDYEQYF.

The CDR3 protein is CASSSLGGEQFF. In DNA, the CDR3 is TGTGCCAGCAGTTCTCTAGGCGGTGAGCAGTTCTTC. J is TRBJ2-1 and V is TRBV27; D remains unclear. Per germline, CDR1 MNHEY and CDR2 SMNVEV (reference sequence). The V end lost 4 bases, the J end lost 9 bases, and 10 bases lay between the germline ends. CDR3 length equals 12 residues.

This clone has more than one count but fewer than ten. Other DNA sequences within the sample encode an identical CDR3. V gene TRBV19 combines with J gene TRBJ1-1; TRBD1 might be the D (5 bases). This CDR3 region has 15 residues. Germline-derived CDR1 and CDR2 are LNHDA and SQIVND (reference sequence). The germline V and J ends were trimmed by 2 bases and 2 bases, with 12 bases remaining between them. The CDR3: CASSIMAGFNTEAFF. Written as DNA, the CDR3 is TGTGCCAGTAGTATAATGGCAGGGTTCAACACTGAAGCTTTCTTT.

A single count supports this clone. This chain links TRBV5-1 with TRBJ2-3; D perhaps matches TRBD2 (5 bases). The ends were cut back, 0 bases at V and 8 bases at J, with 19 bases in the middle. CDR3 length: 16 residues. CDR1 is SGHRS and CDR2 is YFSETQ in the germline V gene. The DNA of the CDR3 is TGCGCCAGCAGCTTGGATAGGAGCGGATCCCTGGGTACGCAGTATTTT. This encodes CASSLDRSGSLGTQYF.

CDR3 DNA sequence: TGCGCCAGCAGCTTAACGGGGCAGGTGGGCACCGGGGAGCTGTTTTTT. Protein product: CASSLTGQVGTGELFF. The rearrangement joins TRBV5-1 to TRBJ2-2; either TRBD1 or TRBD2 may fit D (5 bases each). Germline lookup yields CDR1 SGHRS and CDR2 YFSETQ. The CDR3 has 16 residues. Trimming left V 2 bases short and J 4 bases short, with 15 bases between.

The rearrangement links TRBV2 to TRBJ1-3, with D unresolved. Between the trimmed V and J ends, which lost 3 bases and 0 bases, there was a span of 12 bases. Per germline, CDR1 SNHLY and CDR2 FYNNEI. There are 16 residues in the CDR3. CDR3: CASSELRPSSGNTIYF. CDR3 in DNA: TGTGCCAGCAGTGAGTTAAGGCCGAGCTCTGGAAACACCATATATTTT.

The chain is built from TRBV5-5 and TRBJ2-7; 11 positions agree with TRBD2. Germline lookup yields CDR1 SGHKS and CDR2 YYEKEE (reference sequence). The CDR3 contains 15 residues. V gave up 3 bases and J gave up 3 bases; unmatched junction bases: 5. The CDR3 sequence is CASSSPGLAVYEQYF. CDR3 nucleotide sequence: TGTGCCAGCAGCTCGCCGGGACTAGCGGTCTACGAGCAGTACTTC.

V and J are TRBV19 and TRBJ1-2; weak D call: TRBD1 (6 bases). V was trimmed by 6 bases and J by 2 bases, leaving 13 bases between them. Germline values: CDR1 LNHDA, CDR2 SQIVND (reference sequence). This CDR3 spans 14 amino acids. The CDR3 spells CASREQGYNYGYTF. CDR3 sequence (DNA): TGTGCCAGTAGGGAACAGGGCTACAACTATGGCTACACCTTC.

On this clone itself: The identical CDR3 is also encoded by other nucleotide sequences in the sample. In DNA form, the CDR3 reads TGCGCCAGCAGCTCGGGGCAAGGCAATCAGCCCCAGCATTTT. It yields the protein CASSSGQGNQPQHF. The genes are TRBV5-1 and TRBJ1-5; TRBD1 is a possible D gene (5 bases). Germline V gives CDR1 SGHRS, CDR2 YFSETQ. The V end lost 3 bases, the J end lost 2 bases, and 9 bases lay between the germline ends. There are 14 residues in the CDR3.

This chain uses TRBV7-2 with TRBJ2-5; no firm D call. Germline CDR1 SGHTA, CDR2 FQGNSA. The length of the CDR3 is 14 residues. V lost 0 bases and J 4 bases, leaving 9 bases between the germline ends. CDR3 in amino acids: CASSLAPSAETQYF. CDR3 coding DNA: TGTGCCAGCAGCTTAGCCCCCTCAGCAGAGACCCAGTACTTC.

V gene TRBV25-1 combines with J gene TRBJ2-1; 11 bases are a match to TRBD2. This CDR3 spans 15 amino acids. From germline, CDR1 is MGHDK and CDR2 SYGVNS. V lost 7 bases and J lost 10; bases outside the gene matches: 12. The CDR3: CASTGAGLAVREQFF. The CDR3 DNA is TGTGCCAGCACCGGCGCGGGACTAGCGGTCCGAGAGCAGTTCTTC.

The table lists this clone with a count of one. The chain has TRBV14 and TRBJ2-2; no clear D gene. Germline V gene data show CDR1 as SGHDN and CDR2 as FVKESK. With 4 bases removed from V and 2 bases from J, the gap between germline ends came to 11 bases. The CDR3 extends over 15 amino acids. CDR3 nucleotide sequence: TGTGCCAGCAGCCCCCGGGCCATAAACACCGGGGAGCTGTTTTTT. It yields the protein CASSPRAINTGELFF.

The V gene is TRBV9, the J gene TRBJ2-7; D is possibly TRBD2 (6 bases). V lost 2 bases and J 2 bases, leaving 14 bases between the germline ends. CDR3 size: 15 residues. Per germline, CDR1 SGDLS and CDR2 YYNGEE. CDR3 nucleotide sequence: TGTGCCAGCAGCGTGGGACTTGGAACTACCTACGAGCAGTACTTC. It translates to CASSVGLGTTYEQYF.

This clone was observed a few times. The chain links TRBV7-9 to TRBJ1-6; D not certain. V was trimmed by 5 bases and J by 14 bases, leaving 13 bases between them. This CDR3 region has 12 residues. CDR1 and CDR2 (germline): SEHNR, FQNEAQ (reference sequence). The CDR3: CASSAFMGTLHF. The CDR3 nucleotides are TGTGCCAGCAGCGCCTTCATGGGCACCCTCCACTTT.